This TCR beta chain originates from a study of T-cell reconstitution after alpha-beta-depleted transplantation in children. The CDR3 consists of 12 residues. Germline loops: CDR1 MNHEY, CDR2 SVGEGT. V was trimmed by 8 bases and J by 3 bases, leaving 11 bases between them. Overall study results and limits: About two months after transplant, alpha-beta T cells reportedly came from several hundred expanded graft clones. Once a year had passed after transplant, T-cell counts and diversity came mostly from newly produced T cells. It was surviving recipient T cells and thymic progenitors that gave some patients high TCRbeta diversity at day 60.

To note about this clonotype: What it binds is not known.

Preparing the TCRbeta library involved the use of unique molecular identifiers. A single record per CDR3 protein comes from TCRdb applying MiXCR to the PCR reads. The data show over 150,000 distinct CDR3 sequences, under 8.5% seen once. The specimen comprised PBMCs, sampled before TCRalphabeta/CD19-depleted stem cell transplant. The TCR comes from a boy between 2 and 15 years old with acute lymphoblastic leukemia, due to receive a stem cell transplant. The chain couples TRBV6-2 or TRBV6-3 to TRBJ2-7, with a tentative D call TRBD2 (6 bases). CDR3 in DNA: TGTGCCAGCCTGGGACTCTACTACGAGCAGTACTTC. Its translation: CASLGLYYEQYF.